A selection of T cell receptor beta chains follows, all from one sample in a study of cytomegalovirus exposure and HLA in healthy donors. The data were produced by immunoSEQ multiplex PCR, yet TCRdb's version contains in-frame clones alone and is incomplete. There are some 150,000 clones in the sample; over 8% occur only once, and over 1.5% lies in the top ten. Sequenced input: PBMCs. The receptor set was obtained from a male donor in good health and CMV-seronegative. The CDR3 runs from the conserved cysteine through the conserved F or W. The D gene is left open where the match is weak. Where a row states a size, it is once, few, many or the class of an expanded clone; other rows omit it.

CDR3,DNA,length,V,J,size,D
CASSLTGTESSEAFF,TGTGCCAGCAGTCTGACAGGTACGGAATCTTCTGAAGCTTTCTTT,15,TRBV7-9,TRBJ1-1,few,.
CASSLHPGLAGAEQYF,TGTGCCAGTAGTCTACACCCGGGACTAGCGGGAGCCGAGCAGTACTTC,16,TRBV19,TRBJ2-7,.,TRBD2
CASSIELDRGEQYF,TGTGCCAGTAGTATAGAACTCGACCGGGGAGAACAGTACTTC,14,TRBV19,TRBJ2-7,.,.
CASSLNLAGGPRDEQYF,TGTGCCAGCAGTTTGAATTTAGCGGGAGGGCCTAGGGACGAGCAGTACTTC,17,TRBV5-4,TRBJ2-7,few,TRBD2
CASSHWGTGNYGYTF,TGTGCCAGCAGCCATTGGGGGACAGGGAACTATGGCTACACCTTC,15,TRBV7-2,TRBJ1-2,few,TRBD1
CASSALTSGTSTDAQYF,TGCGCCAGCAGCGCACTAACGAGCGGGACCTCCACAGATGCGCAGTATTTT,17,TRBV5-1,TRBJ2-3,.,TRBD2
CASSLYTGEETQYF,TGTGCCAGCAGCTTGTACACAGGGGAGGAGACCCAGTACTTC,14,TRBV7-6,TRBJ2-5,few,TRBD1
CASSLGTGYTEAFF,TGTGCCAGCAGCCTAGGGACAGGGTACACTGAAGCTTTCTTT,14,TRBV7-9,TRBJ1-1,.,TRBD1
CASSSGGGGQPQHF,TGTGCCAGCAGCTCCGGGGGGGGCGGTCAGCCCCAGCATTTT,14,TRBV5-6,TRBJ1-5,.,.
CASSLGQGTEAFF,TGTGCCAGCAGCTTAGGACAGGGGACTGAAGCTTTCTTT,13,TRBV7-6,TRBJ1-1,.,TRBD1
CASSPRRTGTYEQYF,TGTGCCAGCAGCCCACGTCGGACAGGGACCTACGAGCAGTACTTC,15,TRBV7-8,TRBJ2-7,.,TRBD1
CASSLVVGLAGGGDTQYF,TGTGCCAGCAGCTTAGTGGTAGGCCTAGCGGGAGGAGGAGATACGCAGTATTTT,18,TRBV7-2,TRBJ2-3,.,TRBD2
CASSLEGREVETQYF,TGTGCCAGCAGCTTGGAGGGCAGGGAGGTGGAGACCCAGTACTTC,15,TRBV5-4,TRBJ2-5,.,.
CASSSNSGSKGNEQFF,TGCGCCAGCAGCTCCAATAGCGGGAGTAAGGGCAATGAGCAGTTCTTC,16,TRBV5-1,TRBJ2-1,few,TRBD2
CASSPLYTRDQPQHF,TGTGCCAGCTCACCATTATACACCCGGGATCAGCCCCAGCATTTT,15,TRBV18,TRBJ1-5,.,.
CAWIPRTGGVGKLFF,TGTGCCTGGATTCCCCGGACAGGGGGCGTCGGAAAACTGTTTTTT,15,TRBV30,TRBJ1-4,.,TRBD1